This T cell receptor (beta chain) comes out of a study of blood T cell repertoires in COVID-19. Overall study context: T cells, B-cell-depleted T cells, or PBMCs supplied cDNA or gDNA.

Some clones are missing from TCRdb's copy, which holds only in-frame ones; the method was immunoSEQ multiplex PCR. The repertoire consists of about 150,000 clones, with around 88% occurring once and the leading ten covering around 3%. Trimming pared 4 bases from V and 0 bases from J, leaving 10 bases between. CDR3 length: 14 residues. Germline V gene data show CDR1 as SGHDT and CDR2 as YYEEEE. Sequences were obtained from peripheral blood. This receptor was obtained from a man in his fifties or sixties with active or convalescent COVID-19. The V gene is TRBV5-6, the J gene TRBJ1-1; a weak D match, TRBD1 (5 bases). CDR3 sequence: CASSGTGLNTEAFF. CDR3 DNA: TGTGCCAGCAGCGGCACAGGATTGAACACTGAAGCTTTCTTT.